Presented here are 19 T cell receptor beta chains from one specimen sequenced in a study of blood T cells in healthy people across ages. A second PCR, run for roughly 7 to 11 cycles, used a sample-barcoded 5' primer plus a J-beta primer mix. Via MiXCR, TCRdb re-called the 5' RACE reads, giving one row per CDR3 protein. Seen here are about 640,000 distinct CDR3 sequences, roughly 53% observed once, and the top ten hold about two fifths. Sequencing was performed on blood. The source of these receptors is a man between 60 and 75 years old in good health.

The DNA of the CDR3 is TGTGCCATCAGTGACTCCGCATCGGGTGAAAAACTGTTTTTT. It yields the protein CAISDSASGEKLFF. J is TRBJ1-4 and V is TRBV10-3; no definite D call. This CDR3 is 14 amino acids long. Trimming cost V 3 bases and J 7 bases, with 12 bases left between them. CDR1 and CDR2 from the germline V gene are ENHRY and SYGVKD.

The chain joins TRBV7-9 to TRBJ1-2; D unclear. Germline V gives CDR1 SEHNR, CDR2 FQNEAQ (reference sequence). V dropped 5 bases and J dropped 4 bases, with 11 bases sitting between them. The CDR3 length is 13 residues. Here the CDR3 reads CASSPPSGYGYTF. In DNA form, the CDR3 reads TGTGCCAGCAGCCCCCCAAGCGGCTATGGCTACACCTTC. Together with reference TRBV7-9 and TRBJ1-2, the CDR3 gives the full variable domain: DTGVSQNPRHKITKRGQNVTFRCDPISEHNRLYWYRQTLGQGPEFLTYFQNEAQLEKSRLLSDRFSAERPKGSFSTLEIQRTEQGDSAMYLCASSPPSGYGYTFGSGTRLTVV.

This clonotype was seen a handful of times. The V gene is TRBV7-9, the J gene TRBJ1-2; D is perhaps TRBD1 (5 bases). Germline CDR1 SEHNR, CDR2 FQNEAQ (reference sequence). Trimming stripped 5 bases from V and 4 bases from J, with 20 bases between. The CDR3 consists of 16 residues. CDR3 bases: TGTGCCAGCAGCGATGAGGGACGCCCGCTACTCTATGGCTACACCTTC. It codes for CASSDEGRPLLYGYTF.

This clonotype appeared a few times. The chain combines TRBV29-1 with TRBJ1-1; tentative D call: TRBD1 (6 bases). In germline, CDR1 is SQVTM, CDR2 ANQGSEA. Trimming removed 6 bases from V and 1 base from J, with 12 bases in between. The CDR3 is 13 residues long. The CDR3 spells CSVPGHRNTEAFF. The CDR3 DNA reads TGCAGCGTACCGGGACACAGGAACACTGAAGCTTTCTTT.

The CDR3 bases are TGCGCCAGCAGCTTACGACAGATGTCCTACAATGAGCAGTACTTC. Translation gives CASSLRQMSYNEQYF. This sequence joins TRBV5-1 and TRBJ2-1; D is perhaps TRBD1 (5 bases). The DNA end favors TRBJ2-7, so the J call may be wrong. Germline V CDR1 and CDR2: SGHRS, YFSETQ. This CDR3 has 15 amino acids.

The sample holds a few counts of this clonotype. This chain uses TRBV6-1 with TRBJ1-6, with a tentative D call TRBD1 (5 bases). There are 14 residues in the CDR3. Germline V CDR1 and CDR2: MNHNS, SASEGT. Trimming removed 3 bases at V and 5 bases at J, with 8 bases between. The CDR3: CASSDRGDNSPLHF. Written as DNA, the CDR3 is TGTGCCAGCAGTGATAGGGGTGATAATTCACCCCTCCACTTT.

V and J are TRBV20-1 and TRBJ1-2, with a possible D match to TRBD1 (6 bases). Trimming left V 0 bases short and J 6 bases short, with 14 bases between. The length of the CDR3 is 14 residues. The germline gives CDR1 DFQATT, CDR2 SNEGSKA (reference sequence). The CDR3 reads CSARENRGAHGYTF. The DNA for the CDR3 is TGCAGTGCTAGAGAAAATAGGGGGGCCCATGGCTACACCTTC.

Remarks on this clonotype: At one of its ends the junction is not consistent with the germline gene, which may arise from a read error. The rearrangement joins TRBV12-3 or TRBV12-4 to TRBJ2-3, with no clear D. This CDR3 has 14 amino acids. DNA of the CDR3: TGTGCCAGCAATGGTAGGGTGGCCGGAGATATGCAGTATTTT. It specifies CASNGRVAGDMQYF.

The V and J genes are TRBV24-1 and TRBJ2-3; 8 nucleotides align to TRBD1. Germline CDR1 reads KGHDR; CDR2 reads SFDVKD. J gave up 3 bases and V 5 bases, and 9 bases lay outside the gene matches. This CDR3 region has 16 residues. CDR3 in amino acids: CATSAGGTGVTDTQYF. The CDR3 DNA sequence: TGTGCCACCAGTGCCGGCGGGACAGGTGTGACAGATACGCAGTATTTT.

This chain uses TRBV25-1 with TRBJ2-1; no definite D call. The germline CDR1 and CDR2 sequences are MGHDK and SYGVNS. This CDR3 comprises 12 residues. V shed 5 bases and J shed 13 bases, with 15 bases lying between them. CDR3 sequence: CASSRDFETQFF. The CDR3 bases are TGTGCCAGCAGTAGGGATTTCGAGACCCAGTTCTTC.

This clonotype came up a few times. This chain links TRBV4-1 with TRBJ2-3; tentatively, D is TRBD1 or TRBD2 (7 bases each). V gave up 3 bases and J gave up 1 base, with 17 bases separating them. This CDR3 has 17 amino acids. The germline V gene encodes CDR1 MGHRA and CDR2 YSYEKL. CDR3 in DNA: TGCGCCAGCAGCCACCTACAGGGGAGGGGCGGCACAGATACGCAGTATTTT. It translates to CASSHLQGRGGTDTQYF.

The chain employs TRBV5-1 and TRBJ2-6; D remains unclear. In germline, CDR1 is SGHRS, CDR2 YFSETQ. The CDR3 runs to 15 residues. With 4 bases removed from V and 4 bases from J, the gap between germline ends came to 12 bases. The CDR3 DNA follows: TGCGCCAGCAGCCCGACCGGCGGAGGGGCCAACGTCCTGACTTTC. This gives the protein CASSPTGGGANVLTF.

V is TRBV7-6 and J is TRBJ2-1, with D unresolved. V dropped 7 bases and J dropped 6 bases, with 16 bases sitting between them. Germline V gene data show CDR1 as SGHVS and CDR2 as FNYEAQ. This CDR3 has 14 residues. CDR3 coding DNA: TGTGCCAGCACCCCGTTAGGGCTTGTCAATGAGCAGTTCTTC. Its translation: CASTPLGLVNEQFF.

The table lists this clonotype with a few counts. V is TRBV11-2 and J is TRBJ2-5; 10 bases are a match to TRBD2. The CDR3 contains 16 residues. The ends lost 5 bases at V and 1 base at J; junction bases unmatched: 7. Germline CDR1 is SGHAT and CDR2 is FQNNGV. CDR3 nucleotide sequence: TGTGCCAGCAGCCCTACTAGCGGGGCCATCCAAGAGACCCAGTACTTC. Amino acid sequence: CASSPTSGAIQETQYF.

This chain connects TRBV7-2 to TRBJ2-7; D gene uncertain. The V end was cut by 2 bases, the J end by 5 bases, with 10 bases between. The CDR3 spans 13 residues. Germline values: CDR1 SGHTA, CDR2 FQGNSA. DNA of the CDR3: TGTGCCAGCAGCTTAAGCAGGACCAACGAGCAGTACTTC. It is translated as CASSLSRTNEQYF.

This chain connects TRBV18 to TRBJ2-1; D unresolved. The germline V gene encodes CDR1 KGHSH and CDR2 LQKENI. The CDR3 runs to 13 residues. Trimming took 3 bases from V and 5 from J, leaving 8 bases between them. The CDR3 spells CASSPYSDNEQFF. In DNA, the CDR3 is TGTGCCAGCTCACCCTACAGCGACAATGAGCAGTTCTTC.

This chain connects TRBV2 to TRBJ2-5; tentative D call: TRBD2 (6 bases). Trimming took off 4 bases at V and 3 bases at J, with 6 bases between the two ends. The germline gives CDR1 SNHLY, CDR2 FYNNEI. This CDR3 is built from 12 residues. The CDR3 DNA follows: TGTGCCAGCAGTGTAGCGGAAGAGACCCAGTACTTC. It specifies CASSVAEETQYF.

This chain connects TRBV28 to TRBJ1-2; D is perhaps TRBD1 (5 bases). Between the trimmed V and J ends, which lost 5 bases and 5 bases, there was a span of 12 bases. Germline CDR1 and CDR2: MDHEN and SYDVKM. The CDR3 length is 13 residues. CDR3 nucleotide sequence: TGTGCCAGCAGTGGGGGGACGAGGTATGGCTACACCTTC. This codes for CASSGGTRYGYTF.

J is TRBJ2-1 and V is TRBV4-2, with unresolved D. The V end lost 3 bases, the J end lost 1 base, and 7 bases lay between the germline ends. In germline, CDR1 is LGHNA, CDR2 YNFKEQ. The CDR3 is 14 amino acids. CDR3 amino acids: CASSQPGSYNEQFF. CDR3 nucleotide sequence: TGTGCCAGCAGCCAGCCTGGATCCTACAATGAGCAGTTCTTC.